Listed below are T cell receptor beta chains from one sample, sequenced in a study of OX40 agonist ivuxolimab in advanced cancers. The method was immunoSEQ multiplex PCR; TCRdb's version includes in-frame clones alone and lacks a portion of them. This table holds 50,000 to 55,000 clones, 85% to 90% found once. This specimen was CD4+ or CD8+ T cells sorted from blood, taken in a trial of the OX40 agonist ivuxolimab. The receptors originated from an adult with an advanced solid tumor such as melanoma, head and neck, liver or kidney cancer. Each CDR3 is given with its conserved first and last residue. D genes are given only for firm matches.

D gene,J gene,V gene,CDR3 DNA,CDR3 protein
NA,TRBJ2-1,TRBV28,TGTGCCAGCGGCGCCGGGACGGACACCTACAATGAGCAGTTCTTC,CASGAGTDTYNEQFF
NA,TRBJ2-1,TRBV29-1,TGCAGCGTTCTAAAGGGGGTGGGTTACAATGAGCAGTTCTTC,CSVLKGVGYNEQFF
NA,TRBJ2-7,TRBV7-2,TGTGCCAGCAGCTCCATGGGACCTCAGACCGAGCAGTACTTC,CASSSMGPQTEQYF
NA,TRBJ2-7,TRBV30,TGTGCCTGGAGTGTAAGTGACGAGCAGTACTTC,CAWSVSDEQYF
NA,TRBJ2-7,TRBV9,TGTGCCAGCAGCCCACGGTCAGCAGGGCCCTACGAGCAGTACTTC,CASSPRSAGPYEQYF
NA,TRBJ1-1,TRBV6-5,TGTGCCAGCAGTTACTCCCCGCGGGGAGTCGGCACTGAAGCTTTCTTT,CASSYSPRGVGTEAFF
NA,TRBJ2-5,TRBV11-2,TGTGCCAGCAGCTTAGAAGAGGAGACCCAGTACTTC,CASSLEEETQYF
TRBD1,TRBJ2-1,TRBV7-2,TGTGCCAGCAGCTTGGACAGGAGCTCCTACAATGAGCAGTTCTTC,CASSLDRSSYNEQFF
NA,TRBJ2-3,TRBV19,TGTGCCAGTACCATAGGGTCGAGCACAGATACGCAGTATTTT,CASTIGSSTDTQYF
TRBD1,TRBJ1-1,TRBV6-5,TGTGCCAGCACCACCACGGGACAGGGGAACACTGAAGCTTTCTTT,CASTTTGQGNTEAFF
NA,TRBJ2-1,TRBV10-3,TGTGCCATCAGTGATGGCTATAGCTCCTACAATGAGCAGTTCTTC,CAISDGYSSYNEQFF
TRBD2,TRBJ2-5,TRBV28,TGTGCCAGTTTCAAGCGGGGGGTAAGCCCAGAGACCCAGTACTTC,CASFKRGVSPETQYF
TRBD1,TRBJ2-1,TRBV19,TGTGCCAGTAGGATCACAGGGGCCAATGAGCAGTTCTTC,CASRITGANEQFF
TRBD1,TRBJ1-1,TRBV5-4,TGTGCCAGCAGCCCAGGACAGGTCTGGGCTCTAGGGAAGAACACTGAAGCTTTCTTT,CASSPGQVWALGKNTEAFF
NA,TRBJ1-5,TRBV30,TGTGCCTGGAGCCGAATTGGGAATCAGCCCCAGCATTTT,CAWSRIGNQPQHF
TRBD1,TRBJ1-2,TRBV27,TGTGCCAGCAGCTCCAGACAGGGTCCCTATGGCTACACCTTC,CASSSRQGPYGYTF
NA,TRBJ1-1,TRBV19,TGTGCCAGTAGTATAGCTGGGGCTGGGGTCACCTTT,CASSIAGAGVTF
NA,TRBJ2-7,TRBV2,TGTGCCAGCAGGAAGGGGTCAGGGGATGCTTACGAGCAGTACTTC,CASRKGSGDAYEQYF
TRBD2,TRBJ2-1,TRBV19,TGTGCCAGTAGTATAAGGACTAGCGGGAAGTTTCAGTTCTTC,CASSIRTSGKFQFF
TRBD2,TRBJ2-5,TRBV19,TGTGCCAGTAGTAAGGGACTAGCGGGGGTGACCCAGTACTTC,CASSKGLAGVTQYF